The sample holds a few counts of the clone carrying this TCR beta chain. The target antigen is unknown. V lost 0 bases and J lost 7; bases outside the gene matches: 11. The CDR3 is made up of 16 amino acids. Germline assignment: CDR1 DFQATT and CDR2 SNEGSKA (reference sequence). The sample comes from a study of identical twins. Study-wide findings and caveats: Abundant beta clonotypes from cord blood bore fewer insertions; memory repertoires lacked this pattern. One should note that invariant MAIT and iNKT cells could partly confound zero-insertion analyses. Models underpredicted monozygotic twin sharing of out-of-frame TCR alpha.

A universal primer binding site was introduced by template switching. The final cDNA contained unique molecular identifiers. TCRdb recomputed calls from the 5' RACE reads with MiXCR, one row per CDR3 protein. The top ten clones hold around 10% of a sample with under 450,000 distinct CDR3 sequences, less than 20% of them seen once. The sample was naive T cells sorted from blood. The gene calls are TRBV20-1 and TRBJ1-2, with 10 bases identical to TRBD1. The sequence was obtained from a man aged 50 to 59 in good health. The CDR3 protein is CSARDVQGQGIRGYTF. The DNA of the CDR3 is TGCAGTGCTAGAGATGTCCAGGGACAGGGGATTCGTGGCTACACCTTC.